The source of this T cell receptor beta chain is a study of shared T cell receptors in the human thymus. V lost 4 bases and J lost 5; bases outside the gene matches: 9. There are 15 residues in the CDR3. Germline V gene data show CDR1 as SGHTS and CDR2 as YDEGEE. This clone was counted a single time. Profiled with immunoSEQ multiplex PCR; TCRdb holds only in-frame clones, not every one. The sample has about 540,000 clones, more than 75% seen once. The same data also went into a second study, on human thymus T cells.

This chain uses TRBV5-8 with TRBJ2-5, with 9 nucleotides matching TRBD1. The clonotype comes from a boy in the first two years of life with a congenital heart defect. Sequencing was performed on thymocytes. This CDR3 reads CASSAWTGAGETQYF. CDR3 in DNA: TGTGCCAGCAGCGCATGGACAGGGGCCGGGGAGACCCAGTACTTC.